This TCR beta chain was obtained from a study of cytomegalovirus exposure and HLA in healthy donors. This PCR relied on a set of 60 Vbeta primers and 13 Jbeta primers. TCRdb's copy holds only in-frame clones and misses some; the assay was immunoSEQ multiplex PCR. This listing includes more than 90,000 clones. Of note for this clone: Antigen: not known.

The CDR3 runs to 14 residues. Looked up from germline, CDR1 is LNHDA and CDR2 is SQIVND (reference sequence). Trimming took 5 bases from V and 1 from J, leaving 8 bases between them. Overall study findings and caveats: A later analysis found TCR association rates differed by HLA locus, highest for DRB1 and lowest for HLA-C. When analyzed later, a missense DCLRE1C variant was found to be linked to TCR beta V- and J-gene trimming. The only immune exposure information that was available was CMV serostatus. The investigators catalogued 150 to 200 TCR beta chains as cytomegalovirus-associated.

This rearrangement joins TRBV19 to TRBJ2-2, with D possibly being TRBD1 (5 bases). The specimen sequenced was PBMCs. The origin of this receptor is a man aged 25-45 years in good health and CMV-seronegative. CDR3 region: CASSSTGNTGELFF. CDR3 DNA sequence: TGTGCCAGTAGTTCTACAGGGAACACCGGGGAGCTGTTTTTT. Combining the CDR3 with reference TRBV19 and TRBJ2-2 gives the whole variable domain DGGITQSPKYLFRKEGQNVTLSCEQNLNHDAMYWYRQDPGQGLRLIYYSQIVNDFQKGDIAEGYSVSREKKESFPLTVTSAQKNPTAFYLCASSSTGNTGELFFGEGSRLTVL.